This entry describes one TCR beta chain. This clonotype was seen at least ten times. Its antigen is still unknown. Per-nucleotide qualities are absent, and no much larger clonotype sits a single base away. In the ophthalmopathy patients, disease was moderately to severely active, with a Clinical Activity Score of 3 or more, a NOSPECS grade of 4 or more, and a duration of less than 3 months. Any patient with an uncontrolled infection, another autoimmune disease, pregnancy or lactation was excluded. Diagnoses were established on the basis of clinical symptoms, serum thyroxine and TRAb, thyroid ultrasound, and orbital computed tomography. PBMCs were separated from about 10 ml of fresh peripheral blood using Ficoll-Paque density gradient centrifugation. Trizol reagent was used to extract total RNA, and RNA quality was then checked on an Agilent 2100 Bioanalyzer. Amplification of TCR beta CDR3 regions was carried out from RNA transcripts. A first-round RT-PCR of the TCR CDR3 used the HTBI primer set with the Qiagen OneStep RT-PCR kit. Libraries were constructed in a second round of multiplex PCR, after which size selection and purification were carried out. The libraries were sequenced on an Illumina HiSeq2000 using paired-end 100 bp reads. In the source study's methods: SOAPnuke was used to process the raw data, removing reads that contained adapters or uncalled bases, had a mean Phred below 15, or lacked an exact match to the constant primer or identifier. COPE v1.2.5 was used to merge high-quality paired reads, and clonotypes were defined as unique nucleotide sequences. Clonotypes were aligned to IMGT TRBV, TRBD and TRBJ reference segments using MiTCR v1.1. Analysis was restricted to V-J combinations with a frequency above 0.0001, which covered 99.2% of repertoires. The TCS score was defined as F50 (clonal expansion) divided by E x V (chaos), with BLOSUM62-based TCRdist calculated between CDR3 peptides within each V-J. Welch's t-statistics and random forest reduced approximately 520 V-J features to 10 to 15, which were used in a naive Bayes classifier (R e1071). TCRdb handled the public reads itself, with Q25 trimming in fastp and clone calling in MiXCR, and kept productive beta chains. Here each entry gathers all rows of one CDR3 protein and keeps the most common genes and DNA. TCRdb, not the original authors, processed these V and J calls. This sample comprises a few hundred thousand distinct CDR3 sequences, more than 15% of them detected only once. The ten largest clones take up more than 3% of the sample.

The data were obtained in a study of T cells in Graves' hyperthyroidism and ophthalmopathy (dated by TCRdb to 2018 to 2020). About the investigation overall: Peripheral blood was sampled at the time of initial diagnosis, prior to any treatment. A discovery cohort of roughly 96 patients, roughly 45 with Graves' ophthalmopathy and under 60 with stable Graves' hyperthyroidism, was used to find distinguishing TCR V-J signatures. Prospective prediction of ophthalmopathy was tested in an independent validation cohort of 18 hyperthyroidism patients and 17 patients who later progressed to ophthalmopathy. For training and testing, the roughly 100 patients in the discovery cohort were randomly divided in a 7:3 ratio. In addition, the study compared T-cell repertoires in thyroid tissue and in blood from five or six Graves' hyperthyroidism patients. Once sampling was done, hyperthyroidism patients were given methimazole at a starting dose of 30 mg daily, whereas ophthalmopathy patients were given high-dose intravenous methylprednisolone. The paper describes TCR Vbeta CDR3 sequencing of fewer than 150 peripheral blood samples, made up of 43 ophthalmopathy patients, 70 to 75 hyperthyroidism patients and 17 progressor patients. Results the study describes overall, beyond this receptor: In validation, the model predicted progression to ophthalmopathy with about 71% sensitivity and about 73% specificity, a median of approximately 6.7 months before onset. Ophthalmopathy was separated from stable hyperthyroidism by a 13 V-J signature model, with 85% to 90% sensitivity and 81% to 83% specificity obtained in cross-validation and 80%/75% obtained in testing. Most expanded thyroid clonotypes (frequency above 0.001) were also found in blood, which suggests that blood repertoires may mirror thyroid immune responses. Sample size was not statistically predetermined, and investigators were not blinded to group allocation.

CDR1 and CDR2 are drawn from the germline V gene (reference sequence): LGHDT, YNNKEL. The trim is 1 base for V and 0 bases for J, with a gap of 13 bases between the germline ends. Measured from the cysteine to the phenylalanine, the CDR3 is 17 residues long. The kept DNA is CDR3 alone, 51 bases in frame from the first base. The sequenced sample consisted of blood. The origin of this receptor is a woman in her 40s with Graves' ophthalmopathy. The V and J segments used are TRBV3-1 and TRBJ2-1, with the D gene not clear enough to name. The CDR3 protein sequence reads: CASSQGPSPSSYNEQFF. The sequenced DNA is TGTGCCAGCAGCCAAGGACCCTCCCCAAGCTCCTACAATGAGCAGTTCTTC.